The sample holds a few counts of the clone carrying this T cell receptor beta chain. Its target is unknown. With a J-beta primer mix and a sample-barcoded 5' primer, a second PCR ran about 6 to 11 cycles. TCRdb used MiXCR to reprocess the 5' RACE reads, holding one entry per CDR3 protein. There are around 1,500,000 distinct CDR3 sequences in the sample; over 25% occur only once, and more than 6% lies in the top ten. These data belong to a study of blood T cells in healthy people across ages. Overall study results and limits: CMV infection status of these donors was not known. Naive T cell percentage showed a strong correlation with the diversity of TCR beta.

Per germline, CDR1 GTSNPN and CDR2 SVGIG (reference sequence). This CDR3 spans 10 amino acids. Trimming pared 2 bases from V and 3 bases from J, leaving 2 bases between. The sample consisted of blood. This TCR derives from a young woman in good health. The chain links TRBV30 to TRBJ2-7, with D unclear. Here the CDR3 reads CAWSCYEQYF. CDR3 bases: TGTGCCTGGAGTTGCTACGAGCAGTACTTC.